The present entry profiles one T cell receptor (beta chain) with its context. Its antigen remains unknown. This sample stems from a study of cytomegalovirus exposure and HLA in healthy donors. For the study at large: The early release's HLA-typed donors yielded 65 million to 85 million unique TCRs.

With 60 Vbeta and 13 Jbeta primers, the PCR was carried out. Clones were read by immunoSEQ multiplex PCR, and TCRdb kept only the in-frame ones, dropping some. Counted here are 84,000 or so clones, over 65% occurring once; the ten biggest clones make up 2.5% to 4%. Germline V gene lookup returns CDR1 SGHVS and CDR2 FQNEAQ. Trimming removed 5 bases at V and 0 bases at J, with 14 bases between. This CDR3 has 16 residues. General study findings and limits: Among TCR beta chains, those listed as cytomegalovirus-associated numbered over 150. It emerged from a later analysis that several of the most significant clusters appeared to be linked to common viral pathogens.

When sampled, the donors appeared nominally healthy, though they likely had unrecorded immune exposures. The chain is built from TRBV7-8 and TRBJ2-1; possible D gene TRBD1, 6 bases. The receptor was derived from a man aged 45-65 years in good health and CMV-seronegative. Sequences were obtained from PBMCs. In nucleotides, the CDR3 is TGTGCCAGCAGCCCCAGGGGAAGGAGCTCCTACAATGAGCAGTTCTTC. It specifies CASSPRGRSSYNEQFF.